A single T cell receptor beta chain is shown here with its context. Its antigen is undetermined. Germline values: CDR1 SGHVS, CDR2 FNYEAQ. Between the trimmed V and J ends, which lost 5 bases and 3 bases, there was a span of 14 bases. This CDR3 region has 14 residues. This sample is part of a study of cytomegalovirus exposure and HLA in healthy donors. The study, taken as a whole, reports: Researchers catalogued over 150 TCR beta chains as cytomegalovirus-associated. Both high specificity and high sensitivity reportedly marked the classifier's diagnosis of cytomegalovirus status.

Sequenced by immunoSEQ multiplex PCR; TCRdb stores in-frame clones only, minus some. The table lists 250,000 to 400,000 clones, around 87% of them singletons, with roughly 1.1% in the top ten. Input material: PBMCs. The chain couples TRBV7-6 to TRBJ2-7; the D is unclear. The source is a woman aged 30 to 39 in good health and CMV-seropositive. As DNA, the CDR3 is TGTGCCAGCAGCCAAACCGGGCCCCACTACGAGCAGTACTTC. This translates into CASSQTGPHYEQYF.